This TCR beta chain was sequenced in a study of blood T cell repertoires in COVID-19. On the study more broadly: COVID-19 samples from acute and convalescent phases originated in the United States, Italy and Spain. T cells, B-cell-depleted T cells, or PBMCs supplied cDNA or gDNA.

The CDR3 totals 14 residues. Germline loops: CDR1 KGHSH, CDR2 LQKENI. Trimming shortened V by 6 bases and J by 5 bases, and 16 bases separated the two germline ends. The assay was immunoSEQ multiplex PCR, and TCRdb's table has in-frame clones only and misses some. The sample lists about 120,000 clones, 60% to 85% occurring once. The sequenced material came from peripheral blood. The TCR comes from a man aged 70 or older with acute or convalescent COVID-19. The chain is built from TRBV18 and TRBJ1-2, with D unresolved. CDR3 sequence (DNA): TGTGCCAGCTCCCCAGGTGGGCTCCGGTATGGCTACACCTTC. It specifies CASSPGGLRYGYTF.